The 4 T cell receptor beta chains presented below share a single source sample, sequenced in a study of T cell responses to AZD1222 COVID-19 vaccine. Clones were read by immunoSEQ multiplex PCR, and TCRdb kept only the in-frame ones, dropping some. The sample lists tens of thousands of clones, roughly 84% occurring once. The specimen was peripheral blood, collected on day 0 of AZD1222 vaccination. The receptor set was obtained from an adult in good health.

The chain carries TRBV19 and TRBJ1-5; D uncertain. This CDR3 is built from 15 residues. Trimming stripped 5 bases from V and 5 bases from J, with 16 bases between. From germline, CDR1 is LNHDA and CDR2 SQIVND (reference sequence). The CDR3 loop is CASSVSNRLYQPQHF. CDR3 DNA sequence: TGTGCCAGTAGTGTATCGAATAGATTATATCAGCCCCAGCATTTT.

The genes are TRBV28 and TRBJ1-4; D is unclear. The length of the CDR3 is 14 residues. CDR1 is MDHEN and CDR2 is SYDVKM in the germline V gene. V was trimmed by 5 bases and J by 3 bases, leaving 10 bases between them. As DNA, the CDR3 is TGTGCCAGCAGTCCTCCGGGTTCTAATGAAAAACTGTTTTTT. As protein: CASSPPGSNEKLFF.

This clone has more than one count but fewer than ten. The chain employs TRBV21-1 and TRBJ1-2. TRBV21-1 is deemed a pseudogene. The CDR3 is 17 residues long. CDR3 in DNA: TGTGCCAGCAGCAAATGGTGGGAGGACCACGCTAACTATGGCTACACCTTC. Protein sequence: CASSKWWEDHANYGYTF.

The V call is TRBV19, the J call TRBJ1-5; D uncertain. CDR1 and CDR2 (germline): LNHDA, SQIVND (reference sequence). This CDR3 is built from 16 residues. The ends were cut back, 3 bases at V and 7 bases at J, with 19 bases in the middle. As DNA, the CDR3 is TGTGCCAGTAGTATTTCGATCGACTCAGGAAGGCAGCCCCAGCATTTT. Translating gives CASSISIDSGRQPQHF.